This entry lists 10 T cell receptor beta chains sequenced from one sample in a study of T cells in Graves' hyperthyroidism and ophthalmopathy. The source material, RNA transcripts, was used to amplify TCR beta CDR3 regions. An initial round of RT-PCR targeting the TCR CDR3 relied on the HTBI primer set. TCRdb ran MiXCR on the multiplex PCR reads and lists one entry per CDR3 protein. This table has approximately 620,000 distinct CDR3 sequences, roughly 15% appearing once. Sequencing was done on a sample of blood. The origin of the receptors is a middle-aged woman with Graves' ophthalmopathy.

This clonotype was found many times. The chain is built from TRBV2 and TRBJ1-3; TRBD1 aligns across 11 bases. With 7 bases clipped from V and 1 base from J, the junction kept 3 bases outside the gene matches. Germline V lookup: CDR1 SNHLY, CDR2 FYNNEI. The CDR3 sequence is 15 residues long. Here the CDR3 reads CASTGQGASGNTIYF. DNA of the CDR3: TGTGCCAGCACCGGACAGGGGGCTTCTGGAAACACCATATATTTT.

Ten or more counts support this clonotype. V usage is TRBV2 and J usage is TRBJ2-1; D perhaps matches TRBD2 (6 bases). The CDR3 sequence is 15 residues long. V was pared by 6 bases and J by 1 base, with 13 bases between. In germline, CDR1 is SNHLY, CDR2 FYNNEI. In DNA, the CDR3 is TGTGCCAGCAGAGAGGGGACTGTTTCCTACAATGAGCAGTTCTTC. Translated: CASREGTVSYNEQFF.

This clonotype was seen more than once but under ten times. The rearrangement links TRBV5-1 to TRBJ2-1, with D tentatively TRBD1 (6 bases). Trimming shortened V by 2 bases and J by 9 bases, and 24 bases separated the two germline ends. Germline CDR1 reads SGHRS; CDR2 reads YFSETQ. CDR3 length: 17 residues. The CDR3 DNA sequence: TGCGCCAGCAGCTTAAATCTTACAGGGATAAACCACGGTGAGCAGTTCTTC. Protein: CASSLNLTGINHGEQFF. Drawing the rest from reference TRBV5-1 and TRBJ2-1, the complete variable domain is KAGVTQTPRYLIKTRGQQVTLSCSPISGHRSVSWYQQTPGQGLQFLFEYFSETQRNKGNFPGRFSGRQFSNSRSEMNVSTLELGDSALYLCASSLNLTGINHGEQFFGPGTRLTVL.

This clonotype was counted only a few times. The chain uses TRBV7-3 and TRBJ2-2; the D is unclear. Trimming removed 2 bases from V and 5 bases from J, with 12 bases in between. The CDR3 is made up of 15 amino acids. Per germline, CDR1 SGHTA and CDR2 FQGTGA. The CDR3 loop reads CASSLSPTETGELFF. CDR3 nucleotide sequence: TGTGCCAGCAGCTTATCGCCCACCGAGACCGGGGAGCTGTTTTTT.

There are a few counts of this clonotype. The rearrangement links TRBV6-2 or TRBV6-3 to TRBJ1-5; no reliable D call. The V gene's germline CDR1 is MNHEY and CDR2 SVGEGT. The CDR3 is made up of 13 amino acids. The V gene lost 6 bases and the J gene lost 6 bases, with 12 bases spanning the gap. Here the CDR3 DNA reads TGTGCCAGCAGGGGGAATTCGGGTCAGCCCCAGCATTTT. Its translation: CASRGNSGQPQHF.

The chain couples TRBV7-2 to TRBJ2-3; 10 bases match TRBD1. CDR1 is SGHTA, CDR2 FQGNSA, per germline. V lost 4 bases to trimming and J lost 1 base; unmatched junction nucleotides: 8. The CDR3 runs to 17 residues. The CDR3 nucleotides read TGTGCCAGCAGCTCGACCCCCGGGACAGGGGGCACAGATACGCAGTATTTT. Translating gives CASSSTPGTGGTDTQYF. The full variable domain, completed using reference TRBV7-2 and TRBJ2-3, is GAGVSQSPSNKVTEKGKDVELRCDPISGHTALYWYRQSLGQGLEFLIYFQGNSAPDKSGLPSDRFSAERTGGSVSTLTIQRTQQEDSAVYLCASSSTPGTGGTDTQYFGPGTRLTVL.

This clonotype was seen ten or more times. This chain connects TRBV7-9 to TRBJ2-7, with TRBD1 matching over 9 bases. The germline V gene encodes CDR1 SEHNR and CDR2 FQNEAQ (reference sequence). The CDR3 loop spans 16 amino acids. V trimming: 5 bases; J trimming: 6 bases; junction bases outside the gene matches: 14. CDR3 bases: TGTGCCAGCAGCCTGACAAAAGGGACAGGGAAAGTCGAGCAGTACTTC. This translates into CASSLTKGTGKVEQYF.

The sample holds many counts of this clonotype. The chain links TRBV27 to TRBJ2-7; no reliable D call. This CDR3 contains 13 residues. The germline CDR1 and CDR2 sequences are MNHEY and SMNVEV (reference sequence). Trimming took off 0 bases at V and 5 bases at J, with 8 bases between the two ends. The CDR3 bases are TGTGCCAGCAGTTTATCCGGACCTAACGAGCAGTACTTC. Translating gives CASSLSGPNEQYF.

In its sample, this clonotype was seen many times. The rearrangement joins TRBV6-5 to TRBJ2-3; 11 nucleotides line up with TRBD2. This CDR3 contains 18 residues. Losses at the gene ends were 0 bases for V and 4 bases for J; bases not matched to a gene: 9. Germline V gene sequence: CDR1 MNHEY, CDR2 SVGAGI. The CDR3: CASSYSMLAGGGADTQYF. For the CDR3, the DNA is TGTGCCAGCAGTTACTCGATGCTAGCGGGAGGAGGAGCAGATACGCAGTATTTT.

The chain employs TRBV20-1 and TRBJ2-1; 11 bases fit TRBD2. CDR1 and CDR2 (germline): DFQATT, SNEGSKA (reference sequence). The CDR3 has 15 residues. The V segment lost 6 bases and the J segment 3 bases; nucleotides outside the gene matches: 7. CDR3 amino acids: CSARSSGGDYNEQFF. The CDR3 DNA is TGCAGTGCGAGAAGTAGCGGGGGGGACTACAATGAGCAGTTCTTC.